What follows is one TCR beta chain and its context. Assay: immunoSEQ multiplex PCR; the TCRdb copy retains only in-frame clones and omits some. The sample lists a few hundred thousand clones, 88% occurring once. This specimen comes from a study of blood T cell repertoires in COVID-19. At the level of the study: The United States, Italy and Spain provided the acute and convalescent COVID-19 samples. T cells, B-cell-depleted T cells, or PBMCs provided the cDNA or gDNA that served as material.

Sequencing was performed on peripheral blood. This sequence originates from a woman aged 30 to 39 who had recovered from COVID-19.

DNA of the CDR3: TGTGCCCCCCAGGGTCGTGCTGGGGCCAACGTCCTGACTTTC. Protein: CAPQGRAGANVLTF. The chain combines TRBV12-5 with TRBJ2-6; D might be TRBD1 (5 bases). The germline V gene encodes CDR1 LGHNT and CDR2 FRNRAP. CDR3 length equals 14 residues.